Shown below are 8 T cell receptor beta chains from a single sample sequenced in a study of cytomegalovirus exposure and HLA in healthy donors. The protocol was immunoSEQ multiplex PCR, while the TCRdb copy is restricted to in-frame clones and leaves out a portion. The sample shows a few hundred thousand clones, 86% of them seen only once. The sample comprised PBMCs. These TCRs come from a woman under 30 in good health and CMV-seronegative.

This chain links TRBV7-9 with TRBJ2-5, with 7 bases lining up with TRBD2. The V and J ends lost 2 bases and 4 bases, in that order; junction bases with no gene match: 16. The CDR3 is 18 residues long. Germline CDR1 and CDR2: SEHNR and FQNEAQ (reference sequence). The CDR3 coding sequence is TGTGCCAGCAGCTTATCTTCCTCGGGGGGTCTGTATGGAGAGACCCAGTACTTC. Translating it yields CASSLSSSGGLYGETQYF.

In its sample, this clone was seen once. The rearrangement joins TRBV30 to TRBJ1-5, with unresolved D. This CDR3 comprises 13 residues. V gave up 6 bases and J gave up 3 bases, with 12 bases separating them. CDR1 is GTSNPN and CDR2 is SVGIG in the germline V gene (reference sequence). This chain's CDR3 is CACSYSFNQPQHF. The CDR3 nucleotides read TGTGCCTGCTCTTACAGTTTCAATCAGCCCCAGCATTTT.

The chain is built from TRBV2 and TRBJ2-5, with 8 bases that match TRBD2. This CDR3 is 14 amino acids long. V trimming: 7 bases; J trimming: 0 bases; junction bases outside the gene matches: 4. Germline values: CDR1 SNHLY, CDR2 FYNNEI. CDR3 nucleotide sequence: TGTGCCAGCAATCTTAGCGGGGACCAAGAGACCCAGTACTTC. This translates into CASNLSGDQETQYF.

The rearrangement links TRBV6-5 to TRBJ1-4, with D possibly TRBD1 on 5 matching bases. The V end was cut by 6 bases, the J end by 0 bases, with 11 bases between. The CDR3 length is 15 residues. Germline V lookup: CDR1 MNHEY, CDR2 SVGAGI. CDR3 sequence reads: CASRRQLTTNEKLFF. The CDR3 nucleotides read TGTGCCAGCAGGCGACAGCTTACAACTAATGAAAAACTGTTTTTT.

This clone was observed once. This rearrangement joins TRBV2 to TRBJ1-1, with TRBD1 matching over 9 bases. Germline loops: CDR1 SNHLY, CDR2 FYNNEI. CDR3 length: 14 amino acids. With V trimmed by 6 bases and J by 4 bases, 6 bases remained unmatched. The CDR3 DNA reads as TGTGCCAGCAGGGGGACAGGGTGGTCCACTGAAGCTTTCTTT. This gives the protein CASRGTGWSTEAFF. Based on the CDR3 plus reference TRBV2 and TRBJ1-1, the full variable domain is EPEVTQTPSHQVTQMGQEVILRCVPISNHLYFYWYRQILGQKVEFLVSFYNNEISEKSEIFDDQFSVERPDGSNFTLKIRSTKLEDSAMYFCASRGTGWSTEAFFGQGTRLTVV.

The chain uses TRBV30 and TRBJ1-2, with 8 bases fitting TRBD1. Germline V gene sequence: CDR1 GTSNPN, CDR2 SVGIG (reference sequence). The trim removed 3 bases at V and 6 bases at J, leaving 3 bases unmatched. This CDR3 comprises 12 residues. The CDR3 DNA follows: TGTGCCTGGAGCCTGACAGGGGATGGCTACACCTTC. This sequence encodes CAWSLTGDGYTF.

This CDR3 reads CASSNLRGTEAFF. CDR3 DNA: TGTGCCAGTAGTAATCTCAGGGGCACCGAAGCTTTCTTT. The J gene is TRBJ1-1, the V gene TRBV19; TRBD1 is a possible D gene (6 bases). This CDR3 comprises 13 residues. Germline V lookup: CDR1 LNHDA, CDR2 SQIVND (reference sequence). The germline V and J ends were trimmed by 4 bases and 8 bases, with 14 bases remaining between them. Full variable domain (outside the CDR3, taken from reference TRBV19 and TRBJ1-1): DGGITQSPKYLFRKEGQNVTLSCEQNLNHDAMYWYRQDPGQGLRLIYYSQIVNDFQKGDIAEGYSVSREKKESFPLTVTSAQKNPTAFYLCASSNLRGTEAFFGQGTRLTVV.

This clone appeared once. This CDR3 is also generated by other DNA sequences in the sample. The chain combines TRBV30 with TRBJ1-2; a weak D match, TRBD1 (5 bases). Germline V gene data show CDR1 as GTSNPN and CDR2 as SVGIG (reference sequence). Deletions cut 7 bases from V and 1 base from J, with 10 bases between. The length of the CDR3 is 12 residues. The CDR3 sequence is CAFHRGNYGYTF. CDR3 coding DNA: TGTGCCTTTCATAGGGGTAACTATGGCTACACCTTC. The full variable domain, in which reference TRBV30 and TRBJ1-2 provide the parts outside the CDR3, is SQTIHQWPATLVQPVGSPLSLECTVEGTSNPNLYWYRQAAGRGLQLLFYSVGIGQISSEVPQNLSASRPQDRQFILSSKKLLLSDSGFYLCAFHRGNYGYTFGSGTRLTVV.